This T cell receptor (beta chain) originates from a study of OX40 agonist ivuxolimab in advanced cancers. For the study in its entirety: Ivuxolimab was an agonistic, fully human IgG2 monoclonal antibody directed against OX40 (CD134), a costimulatory receptor. Partial responses were achieved by three dose-escalation patients, of whom one had hepatocellular carcinoma and two had cutaneous melanoma. The paper covers the monotherapy dose-escalation part of the phase I ivuxolimab trial, which included N = 52 patients. In the dose-escalation cohort, around four fifths of patients were male, and the mean age was roughly 56 years with a range of about 20 to 79. Intravenous ivuxolimab was administered to patients every 2 weeks at six dose levels: 0.01, 0.1, 0.3, 1.5, 3 and 10 mg/kg. The purpose of peripheral TCRbeta sequencing was to test whether ivuxolimab changed TCR sequence diversity and led to clonal T-cell expansion. Of the roughly 52 dose-escalation patients, hepatocellular carcinoma was present in 19, melanoma in approximately 15, renal cell carcinoma in 9 and head and neck cancer in 9. Prior anti-PD-1, anti-PD-L1 or anti-CTLA-4 therapy was permitted, and checkpoint inhibitors had been received by about two fifths of dose-escalation patients.

For sequencing of the TCRbeta CDR3 region, genomic DNA was extracted from the sorted cells. The immunoSEQ Assay was used for sequencing of TCRbeta CDR3 regions. TCRdb took over this immuneACCESS table, retaining in-frame rearrangements with V and J assigned. Such tables are incomplete; in checked studies, under half of the missing clones stem from an unresolved V gene, and the remainder is unexplained. The sample profile shows 100,000 or so clones; around 86% of them were found once. Under 0.35% of the sample is held by the ten biggest clonotypes. The trial excluded patients who had a history of autoimmune disease or were on systemic immunosuppression. In every dose cohort, peripheral blood was drawn for TCR sequencing at baseline, cycle 4 day 1, and cycle 7 day 1. Samples came from an open-label, multicenter, first-in-human phase I dose-escalation trial of ivuxolimab. Adults with locally advanced or metastatic melanoma, renal cell, hepatocellular, or head and neck squamous cell carcinoma were enrolled in the trial. Before TCR sequencing, CD4+ T cells and CD8+ T cells from peripheral blood were sorted into separate populations.

Summary of the overall study and its limitations: Low levels of normalized T-cell clonal expansion were also shown by some nonresponding patients. In the 0.1-3.0 mg/kg groups, partial responders were among the patients with the lowest normalized peripheral clonal expansion, particularly in CD8+ T cells. After ivuxolimab, expanded clones were on average more numerous among CD8+ T cells than among CD4+ T cells. At doses of 0.1 to 3.0 mg/kg, clonal expansion of both CD4+ and CD8+ blood T cells was observed from baseline to week 6. The antigen specificity of the peripheral T cells that underwent clonal expansion was not determined.

Taken from cysteine to phenylalanine, the CDR3 has 15 residues. The retained sequence is limited to the CDR3, 45 bases, with the frame set at the first base. Via the germline V gene, CDR1 is MNHEY and CDR2 SVGAGI. V and J lose 2 bases and 5 bases, and a span of 12 bases separates them. Remarks on this clone: Its cognate antigen has yet to be identified. There are no base qualities to consult, and no much larger clone falls within one base.

Sequenced material: CD4+ or CD8+ T cells sorted from blood, taken in a trial of the OX40 agonist ivuxolimab. Recombination linked TRBV6-5 to TRBJ2-2; matching of 6 bases hints at TRBD2 as the D gene. The sequence was obtained from an adult with an advanced solid tumor such as melanoma, head and neck, liver or kidney cancer. The CDR3 reads as follows: CASSYDPGRTGELFF. The DNA sequence is TGTGCCAGCAGTTACGATCCGGGGAGGACCGGGGAGCTGTTTTTT.